Listed below are T cell receptor beta chains from one sample, sequenced in a study of graft-versus-host responses after intestinal transplantation. TCRdb's table, derived via immunoSEQ multiplex PCR, lists solely in-frame clones and lacks some. The sample holds 130,000 to 150,000 clones, about 90% seen once. Antigens of these TCRs are unknown. This material consisted of unstimulated CD4+ T cells sorted from spleen or lymph node cells, taken before intestinal transplant. These receptor sequences come from a human donor who received an intestinal transplant. The CDR3 runs from the conserved cysteine through the conserved F or W. D genes are given only for firm matches.

d_gene,j_gene,v_gene,CDR3aa,CDR3nt
-,TRBJ2-7,TRBV27,CASSQTRPSASLYEQYF,TGTGCCAGCAGTCAAACCCGCCCTTCGGCTAGCCTATACGAGCAGTACTTC
TRBD1,TRBJ1-5,TRBV9,CASSVGTGVAQPQHF,TGTGCCAGCAGCGTAGGTACAGGGGTTGCTCAGCCCCAGCATTTT
-,TRBJ2-3,TRBV29-1,CSVDAGVSDTQYF,TGCAGCGTTGATGCCGGGGTATCGGATACGCAGTATTTT
TRBD2,TRBJ2-3,TRBV11-3,CASSLGAGGYRDTQYF,TGTGCCAGCAGCTTAGGCGCGGGGGGCTATCGAGATACGCAGTATTTT
-,TRBJ1-2,TRBV7-9,CASSLQGGYTF,TGTGCCAGCAGCTTACAGGGTGGCTACACCTTC
-,TRBJ2-2,TRBV9,CASSSQRSGVSTGELFF,TGTGCCAGCAGCTCCCAAAGGTCAGGGGTTAGCACCGGGGAGCTGTTTTTT
TRBD1,TRBJ2-1,TRBV11-2,CASSPGQGLYNEQFF,TGTGCCAGCAGCCCGGGACAGGGGCTTTACAATGAGCAGTTCTTC
-,TRBJ1-1,TRBV14,CASSHNTEAFF,TGTGCCAGCAGCCACAACACTGAAGCTTTCTTT
-,TRBJ1-1,TRBV2,CASSIYLGAEAFF,TGTGCCAGCAGTATTTATTTGGGGGCTGAAGCTTTCTTT
-,TRBJ1-2,TRBV25-1,CASSEMGGGGPSYGYTF,TGTGCCAGCAGTGAAATGGGAGGGGGGGGCCCAAGCTATGGCTACACCTTC
TRBD1,TRBJ1-2,TRBV7-2,CASSSGQGVGVTGYTF,TGTGCCAGCAGCTCGGGACAGGGGGTCGGGGTAACTGGCTACACCTTC